What follows are 17 T cell receptor beta chains derived from one specimen sequenced in a study of beta chain features in type 1 diabetes. Of the isolated RNA, all was reverse transcribed, and so the sequenced material was expressed TCRB transcripts. The repertoire was sequenced with immunoSEQ multiplex PCR; TCRdb's copy has only in-frame clones and lacks some. The repertoire consists of fewer than 200,000 clones, with about 13% occurring once and the leading ten covering 0.6% to 0.8%. The sample was central memory CD4+ T cells from blood. The receptors shown here come from a woman between 18 and 29 years old in good health.

This sequence joins TRBV27 and TRBJ1-2; 8 positions agree with TRBD1. Germline-derived CDR1 and CDR2 are MNHEY and SMNVEV (reference sequence). This CDR3 has 14 amino acids. V gave up 4 bases and J gave up 4 bases; unmatched junction bases: 5. The CDR3 coding sequence is TGTGCCAGCAGTTCGTTTACAGGGGGCTATGGCTACACCTTC. Protein: CASSSFTGGYGYTF.

This clone was picked up many times. The chain employs TRBV23-1 and TRBJ2-7, with 7 bases that match TRBD1. TRBV23-1 is filed as an ORF, its function uncertain. CDR3 length: 16 residues. Trimming took 0 bases from V and 1 from J; bases not matched to a gene: 6. Here the CDR3 reads CASSQSTGAPSYEQYF. The DNA of the CDR3 is TGCGCCAGCAGTCAATCTACAGGGGCCCCGTCCTACGAGCAGTACTTC.

This clone was picked up many times. This rearrangement joins TRBV5-1 to TRBJ2-5, with TRBD2 as a possible D gene (7 bases). Germline V gene sequence: CDR1 SGHRS, CDR2 YFSETQ. Trimming stripped 5 bases from V and 4 bases from J, with 18 bases between. This CDR3 has 15 amino acids. Here the CDR3 reads CASRTLGGGRETQYF. The DNA for the CDR3 is TGCGCCAGCAGAACCCTAGGGGGGGGAAGAGAGACCCAGTACTTC.

This clone has more than one count but fewer than ten. The V and J genes are TRBV2 and TRBJ2-1; D remains ambiguous. This CDR3 is built from 12 residues. Deletions cut 4 bases from V and 5 bases from J, with 6 bases between. Germline CDR1 reads SNHLY; CDR2 reads FYNNEI. In DNA form, the CDR3 reads TGTGCCAGCAGTGTGGCAGACAATGAGCAGTTCTTC. This encodes CASSVADNEQFF.

This clone appeared a few times. The chain links TRBV6-6 to TRBJ2-7; TRBD1 matches at 7 bases. Germline V gene lookup returns CDR1 MNHNY and CDR2 SVGAGI (reference sequence). Trimming cost V 5 bases and J 0 bases; bases outside gene matches: 4. This CDR3 has 14 amino acids. CDR3 region: CASSRQGLSYEQYF. CDR3 DNA sequence: TGTGCCAGCAGTCGACAGGGCCTCTCCTACGAGCAGTACTTC.

Comment on this clone: At one boundary the junction diverges from the germline segment, which might be a read error. V gene TRBV7-7 combines with J gene TRBJ2-1; D possibly corresponds to TRBD1 (5 bases). CDR3 length equals 17 residues. The germline gives CDR1 SSHAT, CDR2 FNYEAQ (reference sequence). The CDR3 nucleotides read TGTGCTAGCAGCTTAGATGCAGGGCGGAGCTCCTACAATGAGCAGTTCTTC. It codes for CASSLDAGRSSYNEQFF.

The chain combines TRBV6-6 with TRBJ1-1; 9 bases line up with TRBD1. J was trimmed by 5 bases and V by 0 bases; bases with no gene match: 1. The germline V gene has CDR1 MNHNY and CDR2 SVGAGI (reference sequence). The CDR3 sequence is 14 residues long. The CDR3 DNA reads TGTGCCAGCAGTTACTCAGGACAGGGGACTGAAGCTTTCTTT. Encoded protein: CASSYSGQGTEAFF.

The chain combines TRBV30 with TRBJ1-2; 8 nucleotides line up with TRBD1. This CDR3 spans 14 amino acids. V gave up 0 bases and J gave up 6 bases; unmatched junction bases: 6. The germline V gene encodes CDR1 GTSNPN and CDR2 SVGIG (reference sequence). In DNA form, the CDR3 reads TGTGCCTGGAGTGTCCGAGTGGACAGGGATGGCTACACCTTC. It specifies CAWSVRVDRDGYTF.

The chain couples TRBV10-3 to TRBJ2-7; D unclear. Germline loops: CDR1 ENHRY, CDR2 SYGVKD. V lost 3 bases and J 6 bases, leaving 12 bases between the germline ends. CDR3 length: 13 amino acids. CDR3 sequence: CAISEARLREQYF. The CDR3 coding sequence is TGTGCCATCAGTGAAGCCAGGCTCCGCGAGCAGTACTTC.

Only a few counts were recorded for this clone. The chain combines TRBV30 with TRBJ1-2; D gene ambiguous. With 8 bases removed from V and 4 bases from J, the gap between germline ends came to 17 bases. The germline V gene has CDR1 GTSNPN and CDR2 SVGIG (reference sequence). The CDR3 contains 13 residues. CDR3 amino acids: CARLGGVAYGYTF. CDR3 coding DNA: TGTGCCCGCCTGGGCGGGGTAGCCTATGGCTACACCTTC.

The V gene is TRBV7-6, the J gene TRBJ2-2; the match to TRBD2 covers 10 bases. Germline CDR1 SGHVS, CDR2 FNYEAQ. The CDR3 consists of 16 residues. The V gene end was trimmed by 4 bases and the J gene end by 4 bases; junction bases not matched to a gene: 6. The CDR3 nucleotides read TGTGCCAGCAGCTCCCAAGCGGGAGGGCCCACCGGGGAGCTGTTTTTT. The encoded protein is CASSSQAGGPTGELFF. The complete variable domain, with remaining parts taken from reference TRBV7-6 and TRBJ2-2, reads GAGVSQSPRYKVTKRGQDVALRCDPISGHVSLYWYRQALGQGPEFLTYFNYEAQQDKSGLPNDRFSAERPEGSISTLTIQRTEQRDSAMYRCASSSQAGGPTGELFFGEGSRLTVL.

This clone was counted between two and nine times. V is TRBV5-1 and J is TRBJ2-2; 7 bases align to TRBD1. CDR1 SGHRS and CDR2 YFSETQ come from the germline V gene. The CDR3 extends over 15 amino acids. The ends lost 2 bases at V and 0 bases at J; junction bases unmatched: 1. CDR3 sequence (DNA): TGCGCCAGCAGCTTCGGGACAGCGAACACCGGGGAGCTGTTTTTT. Amino acid sequence: CASSFGTANTGELFF.

This clone was seen a handful of times. The V gene is TRBV2, the J gene TRBJ2-5, with 8 bases identical to TRBD2. CDR1 is SNHLY and CDR2 is FYNNEI in the germline V gene. Trimming removed 6 bases from V and 4 bases from J; junction bases left unmatched: 7. The CDR3 length is 14 residues. CDR3 nucleotide sequence: TGTGCCAGCAGCGGTCCTAGCGGGCGAGAGACCCAGTACTTC. Translation: CASSGPSGRETQYF.

This clone was observed a handful of times. The chain carries TRBV30 and TRBJ2-2, with D tentatively TRBD2 (5 bases). Germline V gene sequence: CDR1 GTSNPN, CDR2 SVGIG (reference sequence). The CDR3 runs to 14 residues. Trimming shortened V by 3 bases and J by 4 bases, and 12 bases separated the two germline ends. The CDR3: CAWSRSRGTGELFF. In nucleotides, the CDR3 is TGTGCCTGGAGCCGGTCACGGGGCACCGGGGAGCTGTTTTTT.

This clone showed up just a few times. The chain has TRBV7-2 and TRBJ2-5; D remains ambiguous. V lost 7 bases to trimming and J lost 4 bases, with 10 bases between them. Germline V gene lookup returns CDR1 SGHTA and CDR2 FQGNSA. The CDR3 has 12 residues. CDR3 nucleotides: TGTGCCAGCACCAAGCCGGGAGAGACCCAGTACTTC. Its protein is CASTKPGETQYF.

This clone appeared a few times. V gene TRBV6-6 combines with J gene TRBJ1-1; D might be TRBD1 (5 bases). There are 12 residues in the CDR3. Trimming pared 4 bases from V and 7 bases from J, leaving 10 bases between. Looked up from germline, CDR1 is MNHNY and CDR2 is SVGAGI (reference sequence). The DNA for the CDR3 is TGTGCCAGCAGTTCCACAGGAATTGAAGCTTTCTTT. This translates into CASSSTGIEAFF.

This sequence joins TRBV27 and TRBJ1-2; D is uncertain. Germline-derived CDR1 and CDR2 are MNHEY and SMNVEV (reference sequence). With 6 bases removed from V and 4 bases from J, the gap between germline ends came to 15 bases. This CDR3 has 14 amino acids. CDR3 in DNA: TGTGCCAGCAGCCTATCACAGTCCTCCTATGGCTACACCTTC. Translating it yields CASSLSQSSYGYTF.